This T cell receptor (beta chain) is drawn from a study of blood T cell repertoires in COVID-19. Study in general: From the United States, Italy and Spain came samples of acute and convalescent COVID-19. PBMCs, B-cell-depleted T cells, or T cells were the source of the cDNA or gDNA that made up the material.

Original methodology: Amplification from reference gene primers served as the basis for estimated nucleated cell counts. Clones were read by immunoSEQ multiplex PCR, and TCRdb kept only the in-frame ones, dropping some. The V and J calls and clone size come from that table; D and trimming were worked out from the DNA. The sample has approximately 100,000 clones; 70% to 85% are singletons. This sequence was found in a man aged 65 to 79 with active or convalescent COVID-19. The sequenced sample consisted of peripheral blood.

CDR3 sequence reads: CASSLFIMERGRGLIRPEAFF. The DNA of the CDR3 is TGTGCCAGCAGTTTATTTATTATGGAGAGGGGGCGCGGTCTGATCCGGCCTGAAGCTTTCTTT. The V and J genes are TRBV27 and TRBJ1-1; 7 nucleotides line up with TRBD1. Trimming cost V 1 base and J 6 bases; bases outside gene matches: 26. The CDR3 consists of 21 residues. CDR1 is MNHEY, CDR2 SMNVEV, per germline (reference sequence).